This TCR beta chain was profiled in a study of siplizumab effects on memory and regulatory T cells (dated by TCRdb to about 2019). Turning to the overall study: The study looked at the effect of siplizumab, an anti-CD2 antibody, on alloreactive T-cell subsets in allogeneic mixed lymphocyte reactions made from human PBMCs. Study-wide conclusions, independent of this receptor: Because sequences below about 10^-5 frequency were poorly captured, only a minor fraction of alloreactive clones could be mapped to unstimulated subsets. The cumulative frequency of alloreactive sequences traceable to unstimulated CD4+ memory T cells was significantly reduced by siplizumab. Among mappable alloreactive CD4+ clones, the Treg-derived fraction averaged nearly 70% with siplizumab versus roughly 25% in control reactions. Greater diversity appeared to be present in unstimulated naive T cells than in memory T cells, and a substantial contribution to the alloresponse seemed to be made by naive cells. A naive or memory phenotype could not be assigned to roughly 75-95% of proliferating CD4+ or CD8+ clones. Whether proliferating Tregs from siplizumab cultures actually had suppressive function was not functionally confirmed.

Details on this clone: Its target antigen remains unknown. Base-call qualities are not available, and no considerably larger clone is one nucleotide away.

The protocol used for the library was the immunoSEQ multiplex PCR assay. Approximately 10^5 TCR templates per sample were assayed by the deep sequencing platform. Genomic DNA extracted from sorted T cells was used for TCRbeta CDR3 sequencing. As for the authors' bioinformatics: The R programming language was used for the clonal analysis of the TCRbeta CDR3 data. Unstimulated samples were compared with post-reaction CFSE-low samples to define alloreactive CD4+ and CD8+ clones. Regulatory or non-regulatory origin was assigned to alloreactive CD4+ clones by matching of sequences to sorted unstimulated Treg and non-Treg repertoires. Held by TCRdb, this immuneACCESS table contains in-frame sequences only and omits some clones. Under half of the omission traces to an unresolved V gene where checked; the cause of the rest is unknown. Clone size and V and J calls were adopted from that table, with D and trimming inferred from the DNA. Recorded for this sample are tens of thousands of clones; 89% of them occurred a single time. 0.25% of the sample lies in the top ten.

V has 4 bases trimmed and J has 10 bases trimmed; junction bases matching no gene number 8. CDR1 SGHTA and CDR2 FQGNSA are derived from the germline V gene. The CDR3 starts with the cysteine, ends with the phenylalanine, and has 16 residues. The CDR3 DNA has 48 bases and is translated from base 1. Additional sequencing covered unstimulated subsets from a few donor pairs, namely CD8+ effector memory, CD4+ naive, CD8+ TEMRA, CD4+ memory and CD8+ naive. Sorted unstimulated T cells and proliferating T cells recovered from mixed lymphocyte reactions were subjected to TCRbeta CDR3 sequencing. Fresh whole blood from ten HLA-typed healthy donors was used as the source from which PBMCs were isolated.

The sequence was obtained from a human donor in good health. Recombination linked TRBV7-2 to TRBJ2-1; 15 central nucleotides agree with TRBD2. Material: naive CD4+ T cells sorted from blood. The sample's cell subset or site label, in plain terms: unstimulated naive T cells. The nucleotides are TGTGCCAGCAGCTGGCCGGGACTAGCGGGGGGAAGAGAGCAGTTCTTC. Translated, this is CASSWPGLAGGREQFF. Supplemented by the reference TRBV7-2 and TRBJ2-1 proteins around the CDR3, the complete variable domain is GAGVSQSPSNKVTEKGKDVELRCDPISGHTALYWYRQSLGQGLEFLIYFQGNSAPDKSGLPSDRFSAERTGGSVSTLTIQRTQQEDSAVYLCASSWPGLAGGREQFFGPGTRLTVL.